This passage covers 21 T cell receptor beta chains from one sample sequenced in a study of cytomegalovirus exposure and HLA in healthy donors. 13 Jbeta primers and 60 Vbeta primers were used for the PCR. Sequencing used immunoSEQ multiplex PCR; TCRdb keeps in-frame clones, though not all of them. The sample shows about 120,000 clones, approximately 74% of them seen only once. Sequenced: PBMCs. These receptors originate from a man aged 35-49 years in good health and CMV-seropositive.

CDR3 coding DNA: TGTGCCAGCAGGGAGGGACAGGTCAAATATGGCTACACCTTC. Its protein is CASREGQVKYGYTF. The V and J genes are TRBV6-6 and TRBJ1-2; 8 positions agree with TRBD1. The germline V gene has CDR1 MNHNY and CDR2 SVGAGI (reference sequence). There are 14 residues in the CDR3. The V gene end was trimmed by 6 bases and the J gene end by 5 bases; junction bases not matched to a gene: 8.

This clone came up a few times. This chain joins TRBV7-2 and TRBJ2-1, with TRBD1 as a possible D gene (6 bases). Trimming stripped 5 bases from V and 3 bases from J, with 17 bases between. This CDR3 has 16 amino acids. Germline V CDR1 and CDR2: SGHTA, FQGNSA. In nucleotides, the CDR3 is TGTGCCAGCAGCCCCGGGACACCTACCCGCTACAATGAGCAGTTCTTC. This encodes CASSPGTPTRYNEQFF.

The sample holds a few counts of this clone. This rearrangement joins TRBV27 to TRBJ2-7; a weak D match, TRBD1 (5 bases). Per the germline V gene, CDR1 is MNHEY and CDR2 is SMNVEV (reference sequence). This CDR3 region has 14 residues. V was clipped by 5 bases and J by 4 bases, with 15 bases between them. The DNA of the CDR3 is TGTGCCAGCAGTCCGGTGACAGATCTGTACGAGCAGTACTTC. Translated, it gives CASSPVTDLYEQYF.

The CDR3 sequence: CASSQSGQGNGYTF. CDR3 in DNA: TGTGCCAGCAGCCAATCGGGACAGGGAAATGGCTACACCTTC. This chain uses TRBV16 with TRBJ1-2; the match to TRBD1 covers 9 bases. Germline V gene lookup returns CDR1 KGHSY and CDR2 FQNENV. V trimming: 0 bases; J trimming: 6 bases; junction bases outside the gene matches: 2. The CDR3 loop spans 14 amino acids.

This clone came up once. J is TRBJ2-3 and V is TRBV5-6, with 8 bases identical to TRBD1. Germline V CDR1 and CDR2: SGHDT, YYEEEE. The CDR3 has 14 residues. Trimming cost V 1 base and J 2 bases; bases outside gene matches: 0. The CDR3, as DNA: TGTGCCAGCAGCTTGCAGGGGGCCACAGATACGCAGTATTTT. As protein: CASSLQGATDTQYF.

This chain connects TRBV28 to TRBJ2-7; 12 bases map to TRBD2. The CDR3 contains 14 residues. Trimming cost V 11 bases and J 4 bases; bases outside gene matches: 9. Germline V gives CDR1 MDHEN, CDR2 SYDVKM. CDR3 sequence: CAAAQGTSGYEQYF. The CDR3 nucleotides are TGTGCCGCAGCCCAAGGGACTAGCGGGTACGAGCAGTACTTC.

V usage is TRBV7-6 and J usage is TRBJ2-1; no definite D call. There are 15 residues in the CDR3. CDR1 and CDR2 (germline): SGHVS, FNYEAQ. Trimming left V 5 bases short and J 3 bases short, with 14 bases between. Here the CDR3 DNA reads TGTGCCAGCAGCGCATCCTTTTCACTCTACAATGAGCAGTTCTTC. Residues: CASSASFSLYNEQFF.

This clone was recorded once. The chain links TRBV7-2 to TRBJ2-5, with 7 bases lining up with TRBD1. V trimming: 5 bases; J trimming: 5 bases; junction bases outside the gene matches: 5. The length of the CDR3 is 13 residues. Germline V lookup: CDR1 SGHTA, CDR2 FQGNSA. The CDR3 protein is CASSRKGAETQYF. CDR3 DNA sequence: TGTGCCAGCAGCCGAAAGGGGGCGGAGACCCAGTACTTC.

The sample holds a few counts of this clone. V and J are TRBV7-9 and TRBJ2-3; 13 positions match TRBD2. Germline V gene sequence: CDR1 SEHNR, CDR2 FQNEAQ (reference sequence). V was pared by 5 bases and J by 2 bases, with 10 bases of the junction left unmatched. The CDR3 spans 18 residues. CDR3 sequence: CASSLRTSGSGATDTQYF. Here the CDR3 DNA reads TGTGCCAGCAGCCTTAGGACTAGCGGGAGTGGGGCCACAGATACGCAGTATTTT.

This sequence joins TRBV2 and TRBJ1-5; D might be TRBD1 (5 bases). The germline gives CDR1 SNHLY, CDR2 FYNNEI. V shed 8 bases and J shed 0 bases, with 11 bases lying between them. The CDR3 consists of 14 residues. The CDR3 region is CASGGAPSNQPQHF. As DNA, the CDR3 is TGTGCCAGCGGAGGGGCCCCTAGCAATCAGCCCCAGCATTTT.

A few counts support this clone. The chain joins TRBV7-2 to TRBJ2-7; TRBD1 matches 8 bases. In germline, CDR1 is SGHTA, CDR2 FQGNSA. The CDR3 is 14 residues long. Trimming took 1 base from V and 2 from J; bases not matched to a gene: 1. DNA of the CDR3: TGTGCCAGCAGCTTAGACAGGGGGACCTACGAGCAGTACTTC. Translating it yields CASSLDRGTYEQYF.

The DNA for the CDR3 is TGTGCCTGGAGTGTAGGGGTAGCCAAAAACATTCAGTACTTC. Translating gives CAWSVGVAKNIQYF. The V gene is TRBV30, the J gene TRBJ2-4; tentatively, D is TRBD1 (5 bases). This CDR3 comprises 14 residues. The V end lost 0 bases, the J end lost 0 bases, and 6 bases lay between the germline ends. Germline loops: CDR1 GTSNPN, CDR2 SVGIG (reference sequence).

V gene TRBV30 combines with J gene TRBJ1-2, with 9 bases aligning to TRBD1. The CDR3 runs 15 residues. CDR1 is GTSNPN and CDR2 is SVGIG in the germline V gene (reference sequence). V dropped 0 bases and J dropped 8; count of bases not matched to a gene: 10. CDR3 DNA sequence: TGTGCCTGGAGTGTCGCCCCACAGGGGGCGAGGGGCTACACCTTC. This gives the protein CAWSVAPQGARGYTF.

The chain recombines TRBV4-3 with TRBJ2-1; 8 bases line up with TRBD1. The CDR3 loop spans 15 amino acids. Losses at the gene ends were 1 base for V and 7 bases for J; bases not matched to a gene: 6. Germline-derived CDR1 and CDR2 are LGHNA and YSLEER. CDR3 protein: CASSQALRTGNEQFF. The CDR3 nucleotides are TGCGCCAGCAGCCAAGCGTTAAGGACAGGGAATGAGCAGTTCTTC.

The chain is built from TRBV5-8 and TRBJ1-5; D gene ambiguous. The germline V and J ends were trimmed by 5 bases and 7 bases, with 16 bases remaining between them. The CDR3 covers 14 residues. Germline-derived CDR1 and CDR2 are SGHTS and YDEGEE. CDR3 nucleotide sequence: TGTGCCAGCAGGGTAAGCAGGATGTTGCAGCCCCAGCATTTT. Protein sequence: CASRVSRMLQPQHF.

V and J are TRBV19 and TRBJ2-7; 12 bases are shared with TRBD1. Germline values: CDR1 LNHDA, CDR2 SQIVND (reference sequence). The junction had 7 bases not matched to a gene; V was cut back by 5 bases and J by 5 bases. The CDR3 extends over 15 amino acids. The CDR3 protein is CASSGRDRGLHEQYF. For the CDR3, the DNA is TGTGCCAGTAGTGGCCGGGACAGGGGGCTCCACGAGCAGTACTTC.

The V call is TRBV9, the J call TRBJ1-5; no definite D call. This CDR3 has 16 amino acids. Between the trimmed V and J ends, which lost 0 bases and 6 bases, there was a span of 16 bases. Looked up from germline, CDR1 is SGDLS and CDR2 is YYNGEE. CDR3 DNA: TGTGCCAGCAGCGTAGGAATACTCTCATCAGGTCAGCCCCAGCATTTT. Protein product: CASSVGILSSGQPQHF.

This clone occurred a few times. The chain employs TRBV7-8 and TRBJ1-2, with a weak D call TRBD1 (5 bases). Trimming removed 5 bases at V and 2 bases at J, with 15 bases between. Germline CDR1 SGHVS, CDR2 FQNEAQ. The CDR3 is 15 amino acids. The CDR3 sequence is CASSQRTDSNYGYTF. Written as DNA, the CDR3 is TGTGCCAGCAGCCAAAGAACCGACAGCAACTATGGCTACACCTTC.

The chain carries TRBV5-1 and TRBJ2-7; no clear D gene. Germline V gives CDR1 SGHRS, CDR2 YFSETQ. The length of the CDR3 is 16 residues. Trimming pared 5 bases from V and 2 bases from J, leaving 20 bases between. CDR3 loop: CASRYTSGSSTYEQYF. CDR3 sequence (DNA): TGCGCCAGCAGATATACTTCCGGGTCCTCAACCTACGAGCAGTACTTC.

CDR3 nucleotides: TGTGCCAGCAGCCACGGTTACGAGCAGTACTTC. Translating it yields CASSHGYEQYF. This rearrangement joins TRBV4-2 to TRBJ2-7, with D unresolved. Germline V gene sequence: CDR1 LGHNA, CDR2 YNFKEQ. Trimming pared 3 bases from V and 4 bases from J, leaving 4 bases between. The CDR3 length is 11 residues.

Only one count was recorded for this clone. The chain has TRBV11-2 and TRBJ2-3; a possible D gene is TRBD2 (7 bases). The CDR3 is made up of 15 amino acids. V was clipped by 10 bases and J by 5 bases, with 22 bases between them. CDR1 and CDR2 from the germline V gene are SGHAT and FQNNGV. CDR3 sequence: CATPSSGGGGDTQYF. For the CDR3, the DNA is TGTGCCACCCCTAGCAGTGGGGGGGGCGGAGATACGCAGTATTTT.